The T cell receptor beta chain under discussion was sequenced for a study of response to subunit inactivated influenza vaccine. Trimming cost V 5 bases and J 6 bases, with 8 bases left between them. The length of the CDR3 is 13 residues. The V gene's germline CDR1 is SGHTA and CDR2 FQGTGA. TCRdb redid the calling of the RT-PCR reads with MiXCR, one entry per CDR3 protein. The sample records roughly 780,000 distinct CDR3 sequences, approximately 17% being singletons. The rearrangement joins TRBV7-3 to TRBJ1-6; no reliable D call. The receptor was isolated from a man aged 50 to 59 who received an inactivated influenza vaccine. The specimen was PBMCs from blood, collected about 5 days after vaccination. CDR3 in amino acids: CASSIGSNSPLHF. The CDR3 DNA is TGTGCCAGCAGCATAGGCAGTAATTCACCCCTCCACTTT.